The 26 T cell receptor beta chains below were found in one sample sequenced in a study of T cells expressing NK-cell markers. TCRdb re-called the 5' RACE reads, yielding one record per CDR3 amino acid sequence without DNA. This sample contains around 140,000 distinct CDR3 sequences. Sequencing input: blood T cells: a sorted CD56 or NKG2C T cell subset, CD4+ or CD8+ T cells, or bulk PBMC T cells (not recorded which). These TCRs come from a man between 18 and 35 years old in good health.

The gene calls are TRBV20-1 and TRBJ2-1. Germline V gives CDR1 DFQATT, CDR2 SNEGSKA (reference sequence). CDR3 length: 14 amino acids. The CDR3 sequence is CSARGHGSYNEQFF.

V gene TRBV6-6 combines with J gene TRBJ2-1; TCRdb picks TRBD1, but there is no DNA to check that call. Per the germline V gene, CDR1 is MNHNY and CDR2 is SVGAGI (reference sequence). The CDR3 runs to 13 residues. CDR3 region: CASSYWEGNEQFF.

The CDR3 protein is CASSTSTGSKNIQYF. The rearrangement uses TRBV6-5 and TRBJ2-4. This CDR3 has 15 residues. CDR1 and CDR2 (germline): MNHEY, SVGAGI.

CDR3 sequence: CASSQVGGRYSEQYF. J is TRBJ2-7 and V is TRBV14; TCRdb gives TRBD2 as the D gene, but with no DNA this cannot be confirmed. The CDR3 totals 15 residues. Per the germline V gene, CDR1 is SGHDN and CDR2 is FVKESK.

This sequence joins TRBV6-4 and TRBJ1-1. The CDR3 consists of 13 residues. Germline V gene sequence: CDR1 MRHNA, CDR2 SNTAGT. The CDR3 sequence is CASSDSPNTEAFF.

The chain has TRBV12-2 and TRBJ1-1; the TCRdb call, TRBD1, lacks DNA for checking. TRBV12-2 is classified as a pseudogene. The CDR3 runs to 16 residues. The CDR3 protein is CASRFRQGVMNTEAFF.

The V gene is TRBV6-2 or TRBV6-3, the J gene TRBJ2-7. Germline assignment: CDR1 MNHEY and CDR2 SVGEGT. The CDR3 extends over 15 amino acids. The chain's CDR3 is CASSYSRTWSYEQYF.

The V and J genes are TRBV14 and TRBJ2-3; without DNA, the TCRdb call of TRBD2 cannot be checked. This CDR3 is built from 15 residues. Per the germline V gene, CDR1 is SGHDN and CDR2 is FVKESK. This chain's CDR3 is CASSGLAQLADTQYF.

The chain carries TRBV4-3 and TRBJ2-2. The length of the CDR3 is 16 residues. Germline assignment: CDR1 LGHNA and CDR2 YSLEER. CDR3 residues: CASSQDGTSNTGELFF.

The CDR3 here is CATSRPGTGAYNEQFF. The rearrangement uses TRBV15 and TRBJ2-1; TCRdb reports TRBD1, a call that lacks DNA to check it against. In germline, CDR1 is LNHNV, CDR2 YYDKDF (reference sequence). This CDR3 is built from 16 residues.

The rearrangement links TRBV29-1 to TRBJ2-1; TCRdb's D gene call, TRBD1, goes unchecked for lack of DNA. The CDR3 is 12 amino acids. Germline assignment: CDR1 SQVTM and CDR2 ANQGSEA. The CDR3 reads CSVRQDGNEQFF.

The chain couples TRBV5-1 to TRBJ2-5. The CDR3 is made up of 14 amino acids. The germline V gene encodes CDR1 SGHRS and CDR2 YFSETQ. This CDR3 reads CASSFLQTQETQYF.

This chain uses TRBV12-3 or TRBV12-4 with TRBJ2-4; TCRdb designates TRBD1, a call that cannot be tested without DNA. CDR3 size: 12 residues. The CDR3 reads CASTYFGGIQYF.

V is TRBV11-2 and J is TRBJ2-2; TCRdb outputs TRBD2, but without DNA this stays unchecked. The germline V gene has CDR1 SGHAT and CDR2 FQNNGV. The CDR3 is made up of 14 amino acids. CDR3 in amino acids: CASSPASLGGELFF. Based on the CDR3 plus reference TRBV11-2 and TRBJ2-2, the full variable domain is EAGVAQSPRYKIIEKRQSVAFWCNPISGHATLYWYQQILGQGPKLLIQFQNNGVVDDSQLPKDRFSAERLKGVDSTLKIQPAKLEDSAVYLCASSPASLGGELFFGEGSRLTVL.

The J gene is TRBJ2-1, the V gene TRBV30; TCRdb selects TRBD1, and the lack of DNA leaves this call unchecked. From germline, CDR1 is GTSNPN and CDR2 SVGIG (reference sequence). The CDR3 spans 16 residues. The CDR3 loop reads CAWSAFRGRVRDEQFF.

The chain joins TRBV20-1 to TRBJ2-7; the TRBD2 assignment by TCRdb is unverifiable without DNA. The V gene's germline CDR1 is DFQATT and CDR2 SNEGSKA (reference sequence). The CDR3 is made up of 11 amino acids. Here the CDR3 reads CSASPSGEQYF.

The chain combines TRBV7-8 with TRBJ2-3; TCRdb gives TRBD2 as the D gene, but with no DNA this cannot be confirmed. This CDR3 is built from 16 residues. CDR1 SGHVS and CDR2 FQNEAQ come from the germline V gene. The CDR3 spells CASSSQGGGLTDTQYF.

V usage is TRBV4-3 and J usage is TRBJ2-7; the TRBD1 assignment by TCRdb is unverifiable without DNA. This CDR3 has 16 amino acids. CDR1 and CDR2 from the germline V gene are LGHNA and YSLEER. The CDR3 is CASSQDPGQGLNEQYF.

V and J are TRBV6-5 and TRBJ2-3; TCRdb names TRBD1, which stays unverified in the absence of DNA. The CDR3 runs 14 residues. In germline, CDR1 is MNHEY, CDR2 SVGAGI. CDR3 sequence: CASSYSPRPDTQYF.

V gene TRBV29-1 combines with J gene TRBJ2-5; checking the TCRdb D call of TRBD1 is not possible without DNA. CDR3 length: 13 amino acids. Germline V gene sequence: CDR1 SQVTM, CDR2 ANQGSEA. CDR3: CSVRPGAGETQYF.

CDR3 in amino acids: CATTFGTAKLTGGLRELFF. The V call is TRBV3-1, the J call TRBJ2-2; without DNA, the TCRdb call of TRBD1 cannot be checked. Germline CDR1 and CDR2: LGHDT and YNNKEL (reference sequence). The CDR3 runs to 19 residues.

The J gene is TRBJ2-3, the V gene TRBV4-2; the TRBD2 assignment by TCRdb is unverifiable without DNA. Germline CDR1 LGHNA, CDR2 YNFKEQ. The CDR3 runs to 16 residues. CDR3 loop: CASSQGLAGGADTQYF.

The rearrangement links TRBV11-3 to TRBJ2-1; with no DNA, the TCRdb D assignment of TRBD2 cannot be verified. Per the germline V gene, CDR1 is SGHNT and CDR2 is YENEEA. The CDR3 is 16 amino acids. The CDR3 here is CASSLGRAGINNEQFF.

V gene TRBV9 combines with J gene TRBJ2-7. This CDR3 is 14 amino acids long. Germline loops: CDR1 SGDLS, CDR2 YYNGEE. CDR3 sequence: CASSGEVEFDEQYF.

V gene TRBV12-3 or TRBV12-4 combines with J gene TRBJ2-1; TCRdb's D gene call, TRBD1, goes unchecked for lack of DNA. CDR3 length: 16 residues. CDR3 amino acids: CASSGTANLTYNEQFF.

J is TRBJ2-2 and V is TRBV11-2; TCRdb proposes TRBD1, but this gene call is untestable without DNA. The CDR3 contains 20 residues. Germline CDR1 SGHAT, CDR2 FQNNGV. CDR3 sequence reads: CASSLEEGVAQGVLTGELFF.